Following are 20 T cell receptor beta chains from one sample sequenced in a study of shared clonotypes between healthy human individuals. TCRdb's table, derived via immunoSEQ multiplex PCR, lists solely in-frame clones and lacks some. This repertoire shows 1 million to 1.3 million clones, about four fifths found once; its top ten account for roughly 0.55%. The sample comprised memory CD4+ T cells from PBMCs. Subset: CD45RA-negative fraction. The receptors come from a man younger than 35 in good health. Some clones in this sample may be carry-over from other donors' samples.

The V call is TRBV28, the J call TRBJ1-2; no definite D call. Germline values: CDR1 MDHEN, CDR2 SYDVKM. This CDR3 region has 12 residues. Trimming shortened V by 7 bases and J by 0 bases, and 6 bases separated the two germline ends. CDR3 region: CASTSTNYGYTF. CDR3 DNA sequence: TGTGCCAGCACTTCGACTAACTATGGCTACACCTTC.

The V gene is TRBV18, the J gene TRBJ2-3; TRBD2 aligns across 8 bases. Germline-derived CDR1 and CDR2 are KGHSH and LQKENI. The CDR3 has 17 residues. J gave up 0 bases and V 3 bases, and 8 bases lay outside the gene matches. The CDR3 region has the DNA TGTGCCAGCTCACCCCCCGGCAGCGGGGGAAGCACAGATACGCAGTATTTT. Its translation is CASSPPGSGGSTDTQYF.

V usage is TRBV6-6 and J usage is TRBJ1-5; 10 bases map to TRBD1. The CDR3 has 16 amino acids. Germline V lookup: CDR1 MNHNY, CDR2 SVGAGI (reference sequence). V lost 6 bases, J lost 6 bases, and 11 bases stayed unmatched. The CDR3 is CASRPNRDRGTQPQHF. The CDR3 coding sequence is TGTGCCAGCAGGCCGAACCGGGACAGGGGAACTCAGCCCCAGCATTTT.

The genes are TRBV28 and TRBJ1-5; 9 bases fit TRBD1. The CDR3 has 14 amino acids. With V trimmed by 6 bases and J by 6 bases, 6 bases remained unmatched. In germline, CDR1 is MDHEN, CDR2 SYDVKM. The CDR3 here is CASRPGTGFQPQHF. In nucleotides, the CDR3 is TGTGCCAGCAGACCCGGGACAGGGTTTCAGCCCCAGCATTTT.

The chain employs TRBV7-9 and TRBJ1-1; D perhaps matches TRBD1 (5 bases). The V end lost 0 bases, the J end lost 1 base, and 12 bases lay between the germline ends. Germline assignment: CDR1 SEHNR and CDR2 FQNEAQ (reference sequence). There are 16 residues in the CDR3. The CDR3 DNA reads as TGTGCCAGCAGCTTAGCGGGGAGCGGGGCGAACACTGAAGCTTTCTTT. It yields the protein CASSLAGSGANTEAFF. Together with reference TRBV7-9 and TRBJ1-1, the CDR3 gives the full variable domain: DTGVSQNPRHKITKRGQNVTFRCDPISEHNRLYWYRQTLGQGPEFLTYFQNEAQLEKSRLLSDRFSAERPKGSFSTLEIQRTEQGDSAMYLCASSLAGSGANTEAFFGQGTRLTVV.

This clone was seen only once. The J gene is TRBJ2-7, the V gene TRBV6-6; weak D call: TRBD2 (5 bases). The CDR3 sequence is 16 residues long. CDR1 is MNHNY, CDR2 SVGAGI, per germline (reference sequence). Trimming left V 0 bases short and J 2 bases short, with 14 bases between. The CDR3: CASSYSRAGPTYEQYF. For the CDR3, the DNA is TGTGCCAGCAGTTACTCTCGGGCGGGTCCCACCTACGAGCAGTACTTC.

The rearrangement uses TRBV5-1 and TRBJ1-5, with D hard to call. Trimming stripped 0 bases from V and 7 bases from J, with 8 bases between. Germline values: CDR1 SGHRS, CDR2 YFSETQ. The CDR3 spans 13 residues. The CDR3 DNA is TGCGCCAGCAGCTTGGACTTGCGGCAGCCCCAGCATTTT. Residues: CASSLDLRQPQHF.

The V and J genes are TRBV14 and TRBJ2-7; a weak D match, TRBD2 (6 bases). This CDR3 region has 14 residues. Germline CDR1 reads SGHDN; CDR2 reads FVKESK. V shed 1 base and J shed 4 bases, with 11 bases lying between them. CDR3 bases: TGTGCCAGCAGCCAAGGACTAGTTGGGTACGAGCAGTACTTC. Residues: CASSQGLVGYEQYF.

This chain links TRBV9 with TRBJ2-2; 15 bases fit TRBD2. Germline CDR1 reads SGDLS; CDR2 reads YYNGEE. The CDR3 contains 16 residues. V lost 3 bases, J lost 5 bases, and 2 bases stayed unmatched. The CDR3 sequence is CASSAGTSGRTGELFF. CDR3 sequence (DNA): TGTGCCAGCAGCGCCGGGACTAGCGGGAGGACCGGGGAGCTGTTTTTT.

In this sample, this clone turned up once. The chain links TRBV7-3 to TRBJ1-5; TRBD1 might be the D (5 bases). The CDR3 has 18 amino acids. Germline V gives CDR1 SGHTA, CDR2 FQGTGA. The V end was cut by 2 bases, the J end by 3 bases, with 20 bases between. CDR3 bases: TGTGCCAGCAGCTTAGTATGGGGCCAGGGCACACCCAATCAGCCCCAGCATTTT. This translates into CASSLVWGQGTPNQPQHF.

Concerning this clone itself: This specimen includes other DNA sequences encoding the same CDR3. The chain carries TRBV11-2 and TRBJ2-1; a possible D gene is TRBD2 (6 bases). The CDR3 is 14 residues long. Germline assignment: CDR1 SGHAT and CDR2 FQNNGV. The V end lost 6 bases, the J end lost 4 bases, and 13 bases lay between the germline ends. The CDR3 here is CASSSRRGYNEQFF. The CDR3 nucleotides read TGTGCCAGCAGTTCCCGACGGGGGTACAATGAGCAGTTCTTC.

The CDR3 spells CASSPLTKNIQYF. In DNA, the CDR3 is TGTGCCAGCAGTCCATTAACAAAGAACATTCAGTACTTC. The V gene is TRBV7-2, the J gene TRBJ2-4; D unclear. This CDR3 spans 13 amino acids. The V end lost 6 bases, the J end lost 7 bases, and 13 bases lay between the germline ends. CDR1 is SGHTA, CDR2 FQGNSA, per germline. Full variable domain (remainder filled in from reference TRBV7-2 and TRBJ2-4): GAGVSQSPSNKVTEKGKDVELRCDPISGHTALYWYRQSLGQGLEFLIYFQGNSAPDKSGLPSDRFSAERTGGSVSTLTIQRTQQEDSAVYLCASSPLTKNIQYFGAGTRLSVL.

The CDR3 DNA sequence: TGCAGCGTTGCACGGGTTGCTAATGAAAAACTGTTTTTT. Its protein is CSVARVANEKLFF. This chain connects TRBV29-1 to TRBJ1-4, with no clear D. CDR3 size: 13 residues. Germline V gene sequence: CDR1 SQVTM, CDR2 ANQGSEA. Trimming cost V 4 bases and J 3 bases, with 9 bases left between them.

V is TRBV7-9 and J is TRBJ1-2; D is ambiguous. The CDR3 contains 13 residues. Trimming removed 3 bases from V and 4 bases from J, with 9 bases in between. Germline CDR1 SEHNR, CDR2 FQNEAQ (reference sequence). DNA for the CDR3: TGTGCCAGCAGCTTGGAGGAGGCCTATGGCTACACCTTC. Protein sequence: CASSLEEAYGYTF.

The chain has TRBV6-5 and TRBJ1-4; maybe TRBD1 (5 bases). Germline CDR1 MNHEY, CDR2 SVGAGI. Trimming cost V 6 bases and J 5 bases, with 16 bases left between them. CDR3 length equals 15 residues. The CDR3 DNA is TGTGCCAGCAGCCGATGGCCCGGGGGGAATGAAAAACTGTTTTTT. Translating gives CASSRWPGGNEKLFF.

This clone has only a few counts. The V and J genes are TRBV28 and TRBJ1-1, with D perhaps matching TRBD1 (5 bases). CDR3 length: 17 residues. V was trimmed by 4 bases and J by 3 bases, leaving 21 bases between them. Germline CDR1 and CDR2: MDHEN and SYDVKM. CDR3 DNA sequence: TGTGCCAGCAGTTCCCCCCGCAGTCCTCTGGGGGACACTGAAGCTTTCTTT. This gives the protein CASSSPRSPLGDTEAFF.

This clone appeared a few times. CDR3 in amino acids: CASSPRGRWGNEQFF. DNA for the CDR3: TGTGCCAGTAGTCCGCGGGGGCGGTGGGGTAATGAGCAGTTCTTC. The chain combines TRBV19 with TRBJ2-1, with a weak D call TRBD2 (7 bases). CDR1 and CDR2 (germline): LNHDA, SQIVND (reference sequence). This CDR3 is built from 15 residues. V was cut by 5 bases and J by 7 bases, with 18 bases left in between.

Worth noting for this clone: Other DNA sequences within the sample encode an identical CDR3. CDR3 amino acids: CASSPGTGDYGYTF. In DNA form, the CDR3 reads TGTGCCAGCAGCCCGGGGACAGGGGACTATGGCTACACCTTC. The chain recombines TRBV7-3 with TRBJ1-2, with 10 bases identical to TRBD1. The CDR3 consists of 14 residues. CDR1 and CDR2 from the germline V gene are SGHTA and FQGTGA. The J segment lost 3 bases and the V segment lost 5 bases, leaving 3 bases of the junction unmatched. The whole variable domain, filled in from reference TRBV7-3 and TRBJ1-2, reads GAGVSQTPSNKVTEKGKYVELRCDPISGHTALYWYRQSLGQGPEFLIYFQGTGAADDSGLPNDRFFAVRPEGSVSTLKIQRTERGDSAVYLCASSPGTGDYGYTFGSGTRLTVV.

The chain uses TRBV2 and TRBJ2-5; D uncertain. Germline values: CDR1 SNHLY, CDR2 FYNNEI. The CDR3 contains 18 residues. V lost 5 bases and J lost 4, with 26 bases in between. The CDR3 bases are TGTGCCAGCAGTTTTTCCCACCCATTCAGCCCCATGGGAGAGACCCAGTACTTC. Residues: CASSFSHPFSPMGETQYF.

The rearrangement links TRBV6-6 to TRBJ2-2; 8 nucleotides agree with TRBD2. This CDR3 region has 15 residues. CDR1 and CDR2 from the germline V gene are MNHNY and SVGAGI (reference sequence). The V gene end was trimmed by 2 bases and the J gene end by 5 bases; junction bases not matched to a gene: 4. CDR3 nucleotide sequence: TGTGCCAGCAGTTACACCGGGAGGGAGACCGGGGAGCTGTTTTTT. Protein product: CASSYTGRETGELFF.